This T cell receptor beta chain emerged from a study of blood T cell repertoires in COVID-19. Study context: In each case, the material was cDNA or gDNA derived from T cells, B-cell-depleted T cells, or PBMCs.

Profiled with immunoSEQ multiplex PCR; TCRdb holds only in-frame clones, not every one. The sample consists of some 200,000 clones, approximately 87% of them appearing once. The CDR3 has 14 residues. Between the trimmed V and J ends, which lost 2 bases and 5 bases, there was a span of 10 bases. The germline V gene has CDR1 SGHRS and CDR2 YFSETQ. This clonotype was sampled from a woman younger than 30 who had recovered from COVID-19. The genes are TRBV5-1 and TRBJ1-4; unclear D gene. Sequenced input: peripheral blood. CDR3 in DNA: TGCGCCAGCAGCTTCCAACAGTCCAATGAAAAACTGTTTTTT. Its protein is CASSFQQSNEKLFF. The full variable domain, rest sourced from reference TRBV5-1 and TRBJ1-4, is KAGVTQTPRYLIKTRGQQVTLSCSPISGHRSVSWYQQTPGQGLQFLFEYFSETQRNKGNFPGRFSGRQFSNSRSEMNVSTLELGDSALYLCASSFQQSNEKLFFGSGTQLSVL.